These T cell receptor beta chains were read from a single sample in a study of OX40 agonist ivuxolimab in advanced cancers. Assay used: immunoSEQ multiplex PCR; TCRdb lists only in-frame clones, some missing. The sample holds over 85,000 clones; roughly 90% are singletons and the top ten take approximately 5.7%. Sequences were derived from CD4+ or CD8+ T cells sorted from blood, sampled in a trial of the OX40 agonist ivuxolimab. These receptors all come from an adult with an advanced solid tumor such as melanoma, head and neck, liver or kidney cancer. CDR3s leave out the opening cysteine and the closing phenylalanine or tryptophan.

v_call	j_call	cdr3_aa
TRBV19	TRBJ1-5	ASSSGGTISNQPQH
TRBV6-1	TRBJ1-4	ASSEQGPNEKLF
TRBV9	TRBJ2-1	ASSASGRHNEQF
TRBV13	TRBJ2-1	ASGLAPEGWSYNEQF
TRBV7-2	TRBJ2-7	ASSLTGPHEQY
TRBV18	TRBJ1-1	ASPPDSMNTEAF
TRBV19	TRBJ2-2	ASSSGSGTGELF
TRBV5-1	TRBJ1-5	ASSRSSGGGQPQH
TRBV6-5	TRBJ2-5	ASSYSPRSRETQY
TRBV7-6	TRBJ1-4	ASSAGTPAGKLF
TRBV4-3	NA	ASSPSQFYEQY
TRBV6-1	TRBJ2-6	ASSETPGASGANVLT
TRBV6-5	TRBJ1-5	ASSSETGNQPQH
TRBV7-3	TRBJ2-6	ASSLEDRDPSGANVLT
TRBV2	TRBJ1-5	ASGGTGYGPQH
TRBV7-9	TRBJ2-3	ASSLELAGRDTQY
TRBV7-3	TRBJ2-3	ASSLTPGVAGTDTQY
TRBV18	TRBJ2-5	ASSQSSGETQY
TRBV9	TRBJ2-1	ASSVVEDEQF
TRBV7-3	TRBJ2-3	ASSSERESTDTQY
TRBV5-1	TRBJ1-1	ASSFTGGLYTEAF
TRBV6-5	TRBJ1-3	ASSYHTGTGNTIY
TRBV9	TRBJ2-1	ASSTTGLAEKVQF
TRBV9	TRBJ1-4	ASSVDGGAGTGTNEKLF
TRBV7-2	TRBJ2-3	ASSPRRPDTQY
TRBV9	TRBJ1-2	ASSVAFTGGDGYT
TRBV7-9	TRBJ2-5	ASSFPGQKETQY
TRBV19	TRBJ1-2	ASSIGFGSLLGYT
TRBV6-5	TRBJ1-1	ASRDRRDTEAF
TRBV14	TRBJ1-5	ASSQVGSTLKH
TRBV6-1	TRBJ1-5	ASRRGAVNQPQH
TRBV7-8	TRBJ2-3	ASSGSPSGRVSTDTQY
TRBV11-3	TRBJ1-3	ASGRNSGNTIY
TRBV6-5	TRBJ1-2	ASSFDRDYGYT
TRBV18	TRBJ1-4	ASSPSVGQGEEKLF
TRBV30	TRBJ1-1	AWTETENTEAF
TRBV7-7	TRBJ1-2	ASSLERGHRDFYGYT
TRBV27	TRBJ1-4	ASSLGWGEKLF
TRBV30	TRBJ1-1	AWSVSPNTEAF
TRBV30	TRBJ1-6	AWSVLGQGDSPLH
TRBV18	TRBJ1-1	ASSAKALNTEAF
TRBV10-1	TRBJ2-7	ASSELLYRGPY
TRBV6-5	TRBJ1-1	ASSYSLNTEAF
TRBV7-9	TRBJ1-4	ASSPMGATNEKLF
TRBV18	TRBJ1-1	ASSPGQGRGTEAF
TRBV21-1	TRBJ2-7	ASSKGGIWNFYEQY
TRBV28	TRBJ2-3	ASSGSTDTQY